This TCR beta chain was recorded in a study of T cells in Graves' hyperthyroidism and ophthalmopathy. Amplification of TCR beta CDR3 regions was performed using RNA transcripts as template. The primer set for the first-round RT-PCR of the TCR CDR3 was HTBI. TCRdb redid the calling of the multiplex PCR reads with MiXCR, one entry per CDR3 protein. The top ten hold around 44% of the sample, which has over 500,000 distinct CDR3 sequences, around 43% seen once. On this clonotype itself: Its antigen is not identified.

Study findings and constraints: The model predicted ophthalmopathy a median roughly six months before onset. From stable hyperthyroidism, ophthalmopathy was separated by a 13 V-J model. Most thyroid clonotypes expanded above 0.001 appeared in blood too.

The source of this sequence is an adult woman with Graves' disease, either hyperthyroidism or ophthalmopathy (not recorded which). Sequencing input: peripheral blood or thyroid tissue (not recorded which).

The CDR3 DNA sequence: TGTGCCAGTAGCCCGGGACTAGAGACTCCAGATACGCAGTATTTT. Its translation is CASSPGLETPDTQYF. The chain uses TRBV19 and TRBJ2-3; 8 nucleotides align to TRBD2. With V trimmed by 6 bases and J by 4 bases, 9 bases remained unmatched. Per germline, CDR1 LNHDA and CDR2 SQIVND (reference sequence). The CDR3 extends over 15 amino acids.